A selection of T cell receptor beta chains follows, all from one sample in a study of shared clonotypes between healthy human individuals. Sequenced by immunoSEQ multiplex PCR; TCRdb stores in-frame clones only, minus some. The sample has 950,000 to 1,300,000 clones; 65% to 75% are singletons. Sequencing used memory CD4+ T cells sorted from blood. The receptors stem from a man aged 18 to 29 in good health. Each CDR3 is given with its conserved first and last residue. The order of the fields is V gene, D gene, clone size, J gene, CDR3 protein. D genes are given only for firm matches. Clone size is not always given. Where it is, it says once, few, many or a class for expanded clones.

V gene: TRBV5-8; D gene: .; clone size: .; J gene: TRBJ2-2; CDR3 protein: CASSLIRVGANTGELFF
V gene: TRBV10-3; D gene: TRBD1; clone size: few; J gene: TRBJ1-5; CDR3 protein: CAISESGGQKNQPQHF
V gene: TRBV5-1; D gene: .; clone size: .; J gene: TRBJ2-3; CDR3 protein: CASSTSASTDTQYF
V gene: TRBV5-1; D gene: TRBD1; clone size: .; J gene: TRBJ1-4; CDR3 protein: CASSLGRQGLEKLFF
V gene: TRBV28; D gene: .; clone size: .; J gene: TRBJ2-2; CDR3 protein: CASSPPGHQATGELFF
V gene: TRBV27; D gene: TRBD1; clone size: .; J gene: TRBJ1-6; CDR3 protein: CASSSATGGVNSPLHF
V gene: TRBV25-1; D gene: .; clone size: .; J gene: TRBJ1-2; CDR3 protein: CASSQLMGHHGYTF
V gene: TRBV27; D gene: .; clone size: .; J gene: TRBJ2-3; CDR3 protein: CASGVRGLDTQYF
V gene: TRBV10-2; D gene: .; clone size: .; J gene: TRBJ2-5; CDR3 protein: CASSESSGIGETQYF
V gene: TRBV6-6; D gene: TRBD1; clone size: .; J gene: TRBJ2-1; CDR3 protein: CASSYSTGGYNEQFF
V gene: TRBV10-3; D gene: .; clone size: .; J gene: TRBJ2-1; CDR3 protein: CAAGAGDREQFF
V gene: TRBV5-8; D gene: TRBD1; clone size: .; J gene: TRBJ2-7; CDR3 protein: CASSSRGTGYTYEQYF
V gene: TRBV7-2; D gene: TRBD1; clone size: .; J gene: TRBJ2-1; CDR3 protein: CASSLAQGAYNEQFF
V gene: TRBV6-1; D gene: TRBD1; clone size: .; J gene: TRBJ1-1; CDR3 protein: CASSRGQVNTEAFF
V gene: TRBV7-2; D gene: .; clone size: .; J gene: TRBJ1-6; CDR3 protein: CASSSQGGNSPLHF
V gene: TRBV9; D gene: .; clone size: .; J gene: TRBJ2-7; CDR3 protein: CASSDPGRSYEQYF
V gene: TRBV5-6; D gene: .; clone size: .; J gene: TRBJ1-2; CDR3 protein: CASKGLRYGYTF
V gene: TRBV5-1; D gene: .; clone size: many; J gene: TRBJ2-5; CDR3 protein: CASSSGDRLTETQYF
V gene: TRBV2; D gene: TRBD1; clone size: few; J gene: TRBJ2-1; CDR3 protein: CASRFRSTGDNEQFF
V gene: TRBV5-8; D gene: .; clone size: .; J gene: TRBJ2-1; CDR3 protein: CASSGGESSYNEQFF
V gene: TRBV30; D gene: TRBD2; clone size: .; J gene: TRBJ2-5; CDR3 protein: CACTSGGRETQYF
V gene: TRBV19; D gene: TRBD1; clone size: .; J gene: TRBJ1-1; CDR3 protein: CASRFAGQGGTEAFF
V gene: TRBV7-2; D gene: .; clone size: many; J gene: TRBJ1-5; CDR3 protein: CASSSRQAGQPQHF
V gene: TRBV7-2; D gene: .; clone size: once; J gene: TRBJ2-7; CDR3 protein: CASSLDAGASYEQYF
V gene: TRBV27; D gene: .; clone size: once; J gene: TRBJ2-3; CDR3 protein: CASSPWLAWTDTQYF
V gene: TRBV18; D gene: .; clone size: .; J gene: TRBJ1-1; CDR3 protein: CASSPYEAGMNTEAFF
V gene: TRBV11-2; D gene: .; clone size: .; J gene: TRBJ1-1; CDR3 protein: CASSPLDRLSEAFF
V gene: TRBV11-1; D gene: TRBD1; clone size: few; J gene: TRBJ2-5; CDR3 protein: CASSQDRVETQYF
V gene: TRBV7-2; D gene: .; clone size: .; J gene: TRBJ2-7; CDR3 protein: CASSLEWAAYEQYF
V gene: TRBV30; D gene: .; clone size: .; J gene: TRBJ2-7; CDR3 protein: CAWSGGYEQYF
V gene: TRBV7-6; D gene: TRBD2; clone size: many; J gene: TRBJ2-7; CDR3 protein: CASSPQAGGYEQYF
V gene: TRBV2; D gene: .; clone size: .; J gene: TRBJ1-1; CDR3 protein: CASSAMRVNTEAFF
V gene: TRBV28; D gene: TRBD2; clone size: .; J gene: TRBJ2-1; CDR3 protein: CASRTRNSYNEQFF
V gene: TRBV28; D gene: .; clone size: few; J gene: TRBJ1-2; CDR3 protein: CASRVTDVYGYTF
V gene: TRBV6-5; D gene: .; clone size: .; J gene: TRBJ1-3; CDR3 protein: CASSLSWAASGNTIYF
V gene: TRBV6-1; D gene: .; clone size: .; J gene: TRBJ1-2; CDR3 protein: CASSGIWRGLRNYGYTF
V gene: TRBV6-5; D gene: .; clone size: .; J gene: TRBJ1-1; CDR3 protein: CASTLTGTSNTEAFF
V gene: TRBV7-9; D gene: TRBD1; clone size: .; J gene: TRBJ2-7; CDR3 protein: CASSLGQGVYEQYF
V gene: TRBV5-1; D gene: TRBD2; clone size: .; J gene: TRBJ2-3; CDR3 protein: CASSWSGGTDDTQYF
V gene: TRBV28; D gene: TRBD2; clone size: .; J gene: TRBJ2-7; CDR3 protein: CASSLGGTSGGREQYF
V gene: TRBV5-5; D gene: TRBD2; clone size: .; J gene: TRBJ2-7; CDR3 protein: CASSFDVAGGAPREQYF
V gene: TRBV27; D gene: .; clone size: once; J gene: TRBJ2-3; CDR3 protein: CASTEANTDTQYF
V gene: TRBV19; D gene: TRBD1; clone size: once; J gene: TRBJ2-2; CDR3 protein: CASSIGTAITGELFF
V gene: TRBV9; D gene: TRBD2; clone size: .; J gene: TRBJ2-7; CDR3 protein: CASSVDGREEQYF
V gene: TRBV30; D gene: .; clone size: .; J gene: TRBJ1-5; CDR3 protein: CAWSVKGSHQPQHF
V gene: TRBV28; D gene: .; clone size: many; J gene: TRBJ2-7; CDR3 protein: CASRSSPAYEQYF
V gene: TRBV2; D gene: .; clone size: .; J gene: TRBJ2-5; CDR3 protein: CASSVERKETQYF
V gene: TRBV12-2; D gene: .; clone size: .; J gene: TRBJ2-5; CDR3 protein: CASRLVGRAQETQYF
V gene: TRBV18; D gene: TRBD1; clone size: .; J gene: TRBJ2-7; CDR3 protein: CASSPSTGGPNEQYF
V gene: TRBV5-6; D gene: TRBD2; clone size: .; J gene: TRBJ2-1; CDR3 protein: CASSFFSAGDEQFF
V gene: TRBV7-9; D gene: TRBD1; clone size: .; J gene: TRBJ1-6; CDR3 protein: CASSYPTGNSPLHF
V gene: TRBV19; D gene: TRBD1; clone size: .; J gene: TRBJ2-4; CDR3 protein: CASSIQGAGAKNIQYF
V gene: TRBV6-1; D gene: TRBD1; clone size: .; J gene: TRBJ1-4; CDR3 protein: CASSVTGTGREKLFF
V gene: TRBV6-5; D gene: TRBD1; clone size: few; J gene: TRBJ1-1; CDR3 protein: CASSYSTGFSFF
V gene: TRBV19; D gene: TRBD2; clone size: .; J gene: TRBJ2-3; CDR3 protein: CASSRGRLPTDTQYF
V gene: TRBV5-1; D gene: TRBD1; clone size: .; J gene: TRBJ1-1; CDR3 protein: CASSLVPGQATRNTEAFF
V gene: TRBV6-6; D gene: .; clone size: .; J gene: TRBJ2-7; CDR3 protein: CASSYLAQVTYEQYF